The sample holds a few counts of the clone carrying this T cell receptor (beta chain). The CDR3 spans 14 residues. CDR1 is MNHEY, CDR2 SVGAGI, per germline. Deletions cut 2 bases from V and 1 base from J, with 6 bases between. These data belong to a study of cytomegalovirus exposure and HLA in healthy donors. Use of 60 Vbeta and 13 Jbeta primers characterized the PCR. Generated by immunoSEQ multiplex PCR, the TCRdb table keeps only in-frame clones and is missing some. Of some 220,000 clones listed, 77% are singletons. Input material: PBMCs. The chain has TRBV6-5 and TRBJ1-5; D perhaps matches TRBD1 (6 bases). The TCR sequence derives from a woman aged 60-70 years in good health and CMV-seropositive. DNA for the CDR3: TGTGCCAGCAGTTACCAGGGGAGCAATCAGCCCCAGCATTTT. As protein: CASSYQGSNQPQHF.